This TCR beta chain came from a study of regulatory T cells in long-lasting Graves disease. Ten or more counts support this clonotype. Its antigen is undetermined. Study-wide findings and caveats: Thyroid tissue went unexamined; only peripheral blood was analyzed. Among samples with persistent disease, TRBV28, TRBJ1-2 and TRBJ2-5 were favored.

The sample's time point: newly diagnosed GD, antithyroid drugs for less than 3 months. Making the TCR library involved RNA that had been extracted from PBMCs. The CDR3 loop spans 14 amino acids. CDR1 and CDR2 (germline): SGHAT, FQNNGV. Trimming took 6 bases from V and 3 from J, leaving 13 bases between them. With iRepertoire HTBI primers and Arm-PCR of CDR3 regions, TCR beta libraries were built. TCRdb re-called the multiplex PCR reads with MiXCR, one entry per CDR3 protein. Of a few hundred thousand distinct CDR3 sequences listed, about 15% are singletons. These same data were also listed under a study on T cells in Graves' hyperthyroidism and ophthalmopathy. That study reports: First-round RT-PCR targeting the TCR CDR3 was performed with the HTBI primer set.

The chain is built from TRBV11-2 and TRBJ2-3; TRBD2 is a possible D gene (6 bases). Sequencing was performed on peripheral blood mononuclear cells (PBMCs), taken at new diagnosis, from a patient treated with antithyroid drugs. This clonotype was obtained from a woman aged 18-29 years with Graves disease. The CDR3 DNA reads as TGTGCCAGCAGTTTCTCCGGGAGTACAGATACGCAGTATTTT. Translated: CASSFSGSTDTQYF.